This T cell receptor (beta chain) appears in the sequencing data of a study of a mutant IDH1 vaccine in newly diagnosed glioma. Clones were read by immunoSEQ multiplex PCR, and TCRdb kept only the in-frame ones, dropping some. The sample yields tens of thousands of clones, approximately 84% seen once. Sample time point: week 23, last vaccination. What each vaccine dose contained was 300 ug of mutant IDH1 20-mer peptide, accompanied by topical imiquimod. This clone was detected once. Antigen specificity is unknown. From germline, CDR1 is SGHDN and CDR2 FVKESK. Trimming cost V 1 base and J 8 bases, with 14 bases left between them. This CDR3 spans 14 amino acids.

Sequenced material: PBMCs, taken from a glioma patient whose treatment included an IDH1 peptide vaccine. The V gene is TRBV14, the J gene TRBJ1-2, with D possibly being TRBD1 (5 bases). This clonotype was sampled from a man younger than 30 with glioma. CDR3 DNA: TGTGCCAGCAGCCAAGTTGGCGGGGCGGGCGGCTACACCTTC. It codes for CASSQVGGAGGYTF.